This T cell receptor (beta chain) appears in the sequencing data of a study of T-cell reconstitution after alpha-beta-depleted transplantation in children. Points from the study as a whole: Expanded graft clones numbering several hundred reportedly gave rise to alpha-beta T cells about two months after transplant.

Regarding this clonotype: Its specificity is not known.

Unique molecular identifiers were incorporated into the prepared TCRbeta library. TCRdb reprocessed the PCR reads with MiXCR, giving one entry per CDR3 protein. The repertoire consists of about a million distinct CDR3 sequences, with 25% to 35% occurring once and the leading ten covering roughly 31%. CDR3 length: 16 amino acids. The junction had 12 bases not matched to a gene; V was cut back by 3 bases and J by 9 bases. Germline V gene data show CDR1 as MGHRA and CDR2 as YSYEKL. This receptor was obtained from a boy in the first two years of life who had a stem cell transplant for SCID, so the T cells may come from the graft donor. Sequencing used PBMCs, mostly from graft donor cells, obtained 360 days after TCRalphabeta/CD19-depleted stem cell transplant. The chain carries TRBV4-1 and TRBJ1-4; TRBD1 agrees at 8 bases. CDR3 sequence: CASSHALPGQAQKLFF. CDR3 in DNA: TGCGCCAGCAGCCACGCCCTCCCGGGACAGGCCCAAAAACTGTTTTTT.